This T cell receptor (beta chain) was retrieved from a study of blood T cell repertoires in COVID-19. Across the study: Whether acute or convalescent, the COVID-19 samples came from the United States, Italy and Spain. T cells, B-cell-depleted T cells, or PBMCs supplied cDNA or gDNA.

Source study methods: Quantification of nucleated cells was approximated via reference gene primer amplification. The table came from immunoSEQ multiplex PCR; TCRdb's copy has only in-frame clones and leaves some out. That table supplies the V and J calls and clone size; D and trimming were determined from the DNA. Among about 240,000 clones, roughly 86% were seen once, and the ten largest hold over 6%. This clone was recorded a few times. The CDR3 is 12 residues long. Germline-derived CDR1 and CDR2 are WSHSY and SAAADI. V lost 10 bases and J lost 4, with 11 bases in between. The sample comprised peripheral blood. The sequence came from a woman aged 65 to 85 with active or convalescent COVID-19. The rearrangement links TRBV10-2 to TRBJ1-5; D unclear. The CDR3 spells CATQGGNQPQHF. CDR3 nucleotides: TGCGCCACCCAAGGCGGAAATCAGCCCCAGCATTTT.